This TCR beta chain was captured in a study of shared clonotypes between healthy human individuals (dated by TCRdb to the early 2020s). About the full investigation: Three men and a couple of women, aged 18 to 49 years, made up the cohort. Each donor's leukapheresis produced roughly between roughly 0.85 and 10 billion PBMCs. Blood TCR repertoires of five healthy adults were deeply sequenced to estimate repertoire size and the extent of clonotype sharing between individuals. To increase sequencing depth and limit assay-specific biases, different laboratories used diverse techniques to prepare libraries and sequence TCR repertoires. For each donor, three plates each were used for CD4 naive and CD4 memory, two plates were used for CD8 naive, and one plate was used for CD8 memory. The paper as a whole reports these results and caveats: Based on pairwise subsampling, the degree of clonotype sharing among donors was expected to be affected by sequencing depth. Only blood was sampled, and tissue TCR repertoires likely differ from those in blood. The small number of donors limited the genetic and exposure-history diversity represented. Larger estimated clonotype richness was generally found for naive subsets than for memory subsets. Rarefaction of sorted-subset datasets indicated incomplete sequencing despite the large sequencing depth. Roughly 5% of naive CD4, roughly 3.5% of naive CD8, about 2.1% of memory CD4, and less than 0.45% of memory CD8 clonotypes were shared across a few donors. Clonotypes shared by all four sorted-subset donors showed higher generation probabilities than non-shared clonotypes.

Healthy HIV-negative adults with no recently reported acute infections or vaccinations were included as donors. Every donor was a Caucasian adult living in Nashville, Tennessee, USA. CD4+ T cells were enriched through magnetic negative selection, after which naive cells were positively selected on CD45RA and the remaining negative fraction served as the memory subset. After blood collection by leukapheresis, PBMCs were isolated using Ficoll-Histopaque density gradient centrifugation and then cryopreserved in the vapor phase of liquid nitrogen. Analytical flow cytometry was used to check the purity and quantity of each magnetically sorted T cell population. Genomic DNA was isolated from each sorted fraction and quantified by UV absorbance on a Nanodrop 2000c. Remarks on this clone: What this receptor recognizes is not known. Base qualities are not recorded, but no much larger clone differs from it by a single base.

Here V drops 5 bases and J drops 8 bases, and the junction holds 15 bases not matched to any gene. CDR1 is given as SGHAT and CDR2 as FQNNGV, both from the germline V gene. Inclusive of the bounding cysteine and phenylalanine, the CDR3 is 16 residues long. CDR3 DNA is the only sequence kept; it has 48 bases, read in frame from the first base. TCR CDR3 regions were amplified from genomic DNA by multiplex PCR using the deep immunoSEQ assay. Genomic DNA extracted from each cell subset was distributed evenly over all wells of several immunoSEQ 96-well plates, and each plate served as one replicate. For sorted subsets, 150 to 200 ng genomic DNA, equal to about 30,000 T cell genomes, was loaded into each replicate PCR. Purified libraries were quantified with a Qubit 3.0 fluorometer, sized on a Bioanalyzer 2100, and re-quantified with the KAPA Library Quantification kit. Each immunoSEQ 96-well plate was sequenced on its own single-read 150-cycle Illumina NextSeq 550 flow cell. The original pipeline was this. Because only junctional sequences without quality scores were contained in the immunoSEQ output, filtering matching that applied to full-length reads could not be performed. To assign V/J genes and CDR3, sequences were annotated against IMGT germline references using PyIR, a Python wrapper for IgBLAST v1.9. Reads were removed for weak V/J assignments (E-value above 1e-6), missing CDR3, stop codons, out-of-frame junctions, or ambiguous translated residues. A V3J clonotype was defined by an identical inferred V gene, J gene, and CDR3 amino acid sequence. The percentage overlap between two repertoires was calculated by dividing the number of shared unique clonotypes by the size of the smaller repertoire. RTK rarefaction, the Chao1 estimator, and Recon v2.1 estimates of unobserved clonotypes were used to assess repertoire richness. Generation probabilities were computed with OLGA for all TCRbeta clonotypes obtained by the gDNA method from several donors. The table comes from immuneACCESS by way of TCRdb, which keeps in-frame sequences with V and J called. Part of the clones is missing from these tables; in studies checked, under half for an unresolved V gene and the rest for unknown reasons. That table is the source of V, J and clone size, and D and trimming were worked out from the DNA. Counted in this sample were 2 million or so clones; roughly 94% of them appeared once. 0.13% of the sample is in the top ten clones.

Source material: naive CD4+ T cells sorted from blood. Reading the label with the study, this specimen's cell subset or site is: CD45RA+ positively selected. This TCR derives from a man younger than 30 in good health. The rearranged chain carries TRBV11-2 and TRBJ2-1; TRBD2 aligns with 7 central bases. For the CDR3, the sequence is CASSPSVAGAYDEQFF. In nucleotide form, the sequence is TGTGCCAGCAGCCCGAGCGTCGCGGGAGCTTACGATGAGCAGTTCTTC.